This T cell receptor (beta chain) was identified in a study of beta chain features in type 1 diabetes. Study-wide background: Sorted cells examined across all samples numbered around 110,000,000. Study outcomes and limitations: All four CD4+ subsets from Type 1 diabetes patients carried moderately but significantly shorter TCRB CDR3s. The naive, central memory and Treg TCRB repertoires of patients appeared to be more similar to one another than those of healthy donors. In these data, an HLA type influence on TCRB rearrangement remained unresolved.

Concerning this clone itself: Its antigen is unknown.

Expressed TCRB transcripts were sequenced because the isolated RNA had all been reverse transcribed beforehand. Some 3.6 million reads per sample were averaged for naive, central memory and regulatory samples. Sequenced by immunoSEQ multiplex PCR; TCRdb stores in-frame clones only, minus some. The sample consists of approximately 120,000 clones, roughly 17% of them appearing once. Germline V gene data show CDR1 as SNHLY and CDR2 as FYNNEI. This CDR3 comprises 12 residues. The V end was cut by 2 bases, the J end by 6 bases, with 7 bases between. The V and J genes are TRBV2 and TRBJ1-2; D remains ambiguous. This clonotype originated in a man younger than 35 with type 1 diabetes. Sequenced input: central memory CD4+ T cells from blood. Here the CDR3 reads CASSERADGYTF. CDR3 bases: TGTGCCAGCAGTGAAAGGGCGGATGGCTACACCTTC.